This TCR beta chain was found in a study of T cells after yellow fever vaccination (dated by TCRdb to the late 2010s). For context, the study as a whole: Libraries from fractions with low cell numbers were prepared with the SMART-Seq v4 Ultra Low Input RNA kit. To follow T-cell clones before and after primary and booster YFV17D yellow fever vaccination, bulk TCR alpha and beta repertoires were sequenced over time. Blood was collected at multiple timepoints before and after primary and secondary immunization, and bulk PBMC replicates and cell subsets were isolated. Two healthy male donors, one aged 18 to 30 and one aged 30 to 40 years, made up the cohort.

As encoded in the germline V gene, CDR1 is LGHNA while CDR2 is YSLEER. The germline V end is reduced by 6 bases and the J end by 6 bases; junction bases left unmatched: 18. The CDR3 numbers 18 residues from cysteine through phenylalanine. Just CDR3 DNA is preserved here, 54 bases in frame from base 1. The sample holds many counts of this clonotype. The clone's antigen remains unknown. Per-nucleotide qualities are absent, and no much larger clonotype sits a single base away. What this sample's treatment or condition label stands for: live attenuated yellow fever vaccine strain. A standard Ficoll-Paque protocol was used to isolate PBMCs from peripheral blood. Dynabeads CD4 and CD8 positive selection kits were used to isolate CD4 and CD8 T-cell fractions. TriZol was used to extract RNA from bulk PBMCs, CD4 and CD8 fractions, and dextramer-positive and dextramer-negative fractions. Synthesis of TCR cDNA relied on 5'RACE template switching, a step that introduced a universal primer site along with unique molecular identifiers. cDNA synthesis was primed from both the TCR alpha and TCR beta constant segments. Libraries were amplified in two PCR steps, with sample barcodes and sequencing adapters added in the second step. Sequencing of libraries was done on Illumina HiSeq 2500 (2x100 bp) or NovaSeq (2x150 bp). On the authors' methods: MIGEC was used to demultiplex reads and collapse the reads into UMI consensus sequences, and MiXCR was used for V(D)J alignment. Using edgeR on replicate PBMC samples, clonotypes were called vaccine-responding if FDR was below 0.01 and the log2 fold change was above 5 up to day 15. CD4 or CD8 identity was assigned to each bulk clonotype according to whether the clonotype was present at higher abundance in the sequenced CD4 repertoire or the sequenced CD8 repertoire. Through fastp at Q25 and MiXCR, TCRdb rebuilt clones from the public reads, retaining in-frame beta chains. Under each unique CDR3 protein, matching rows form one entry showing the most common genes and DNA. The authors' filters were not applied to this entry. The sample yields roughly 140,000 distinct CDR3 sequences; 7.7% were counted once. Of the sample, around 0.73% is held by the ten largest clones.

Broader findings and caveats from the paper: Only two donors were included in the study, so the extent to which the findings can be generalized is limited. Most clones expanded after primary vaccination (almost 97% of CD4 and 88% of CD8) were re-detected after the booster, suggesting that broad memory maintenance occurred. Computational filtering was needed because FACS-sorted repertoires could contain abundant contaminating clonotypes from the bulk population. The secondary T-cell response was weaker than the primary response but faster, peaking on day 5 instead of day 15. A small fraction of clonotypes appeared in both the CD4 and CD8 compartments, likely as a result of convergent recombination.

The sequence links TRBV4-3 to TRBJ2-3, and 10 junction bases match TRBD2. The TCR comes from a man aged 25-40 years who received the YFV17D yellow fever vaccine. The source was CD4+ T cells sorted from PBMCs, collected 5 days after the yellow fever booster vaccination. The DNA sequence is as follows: TGCGCCAGCAGTCCAAGGCTAGCGGGAGTCGTTGGCAGGGATACGCAGTATTTT. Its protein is CASSPRLAGVVGRDTQYF.